What follows describes a single T cell receptor (beta chain). Its antigen is unidentified. TCRdb reanalysed the reads using MiXCR and keeps one entry per CDR3 protein. The sample has tens of thousands of distinct CDR3 sequences; roughly 60% are singletons. The sample belongs to a study of type 1 regulatory T cells. Study information: T-allo10 is a Tr1-enriched, alloantigen-specific CD4 T cell product made in vitro.

Trimming left V 0 bases short and J 6 bases short, with 8 bases between. Germline V lookup: CDR1 SGHAT, CDR2 FQNNGV. The CDR3 contains 14 residues. Study-wide points: Type 1 regulatory T cells had a more restricted TCR repertoire than non-type 1 regulatory T cells.

The sequenced sample consisted of cultured non-Tr1 T cells, either the whole culture or a sorted T cell fraction (not recorded which). The chain is built from TRBV11-2 and TRBJ2-2, with D unresolved. The TCR sequence derives from a human donor in good health. The CDR3 nucleotides are TGTGCCAGCAGCTTAGATCATGGAGCCGGGGAGCTGTTTTTT. Its protein is CASSLDHGAGELFF.